The rows below give T cell receptor beta chains drawn from one sample of a study of blood T cell repertoires in COVID-19. Libraries were prepared by immunoSEQ multiplex PCR; TCRdb keeps only in-frame clonotypes and omits some of them. Altogether about 170,000 clones are present, around 89% being singletons, with the ten largest covering roughly 0.77%. The specimen was PBMCs or T cells enriched from blood (not recorded which). The source of these receptors is a woman aged 18-29 years who had recovered from COVID-19. The CDR3 runs from the conserved cysteine through the conserved F or W. D genes are given only for firm matches. Clone size, where shown, is once, few, many, or a class for clones that have expanded.

>NA|NA|13|TRBJ2-5|TRBV19
TGTGCCAGTAGTATTGGAAGCGCCGGGACCCAGTACTTC
CASSIGSAGTQYF
>NA|NA|14|TRBJ2-7|TRBV15
TGTGCCACCAGCAGACGGAGCGGAACCTACGAGCAGTACTTC
CATSRRSGTYEQYF
>NA|NA|13|TRBJ2-7|TRBV5-8
TGTGCCAGCAGCTTTTCTCTGTTCTACGAGCAGTACTTC
CASSFSLFYEQYF
>TRBD1|NA|14|TRBJ2-7|TRBV6-2/TRBV6-3
TGTGCCAGCAGCCCGACAGGGGGCGGGCACGAGCAGTACTTC
CASSPTGGGHEQYF
>NA|once|14|TRBJ2-7|TRBV28
TGTGCCAGCAGACGGAGGGAGAGTTGGAGAGAGCAGTACTTC
CASRRRESWREQYF
>NA|NA|14|TRBJ1-3|TRBV25-1
TGTGCCAGCAGTAGGAGTTTCTCTGGAAACACCATATATTTT
CASSRSFSGNTIYF
>NA|once|13|TRBJ2-1|TRBV10-3
TGTGCCATCAGACCCCCGGGGGACAATGAGCAGTTCTTC
CAIRPPGDNEQFF
>NA|once|14|TRBJ1-5|TRBV7-2
TGTGCCAGCAGCTTAGAACAGGGACCCCAGCCCCAGCATTTT
CASSLEQGPQPQHF
>TRBD2|NA|14|TRBJ2-5|TRBV28
TGTGCCAGCAATTCACTAGCGGATGAAGGTACCCAGTACTTC
CASNSLADEGTQYF
>NA|NA|14|TRBJ2-1|TRBV25-1
TGTGCCACTGAGGGGGTAGTAGGGAACAATGAGCAGTTCTTC
CATEGVVGNNEQFF
>TRBD1|once|14|TRBJ1-2|TRBV19
TGTGCCAGTAGAGACAGGGAAGCTAACTATGGCTACACCTTC
CASRDREANYGYTF
>TRBD2|NA|15|TRBJ2-1|TRBV5-4
TGTGCCAGCAGCTCGATAGCGGGGGGTGGGTATGAGCAGTTCTTC
CASSSIAGGGYEQFF
>TRBD1|once|14|TRBJ2-5|TRBV10-1
TGCGCCAGCAACCCGGGACAGTACCAAGAGACCCAGTACTTC
CASNPGQYQETQYF
>NA|NA|14|TRBJ1-2|TRBV4-3
TGCGCCAGCAGCCAAGCCCAACGCAGCTATGGCTACACCTTC
CASSQAQRSYGYTF
>NA|NA|14|TRBJ1-5|TRBV6-5
TGTGCCAGCAGTTACGCAACAGGGTTTCAGCCCCAGCATTTT
CASSYATGFQPQHF
>TRBD1|NA|13|TRBJ2-7|TRBV18
TGTGCCAGCTCACCAGACAGGGTGAGAGAGCAGTACTTC
CASSPDRVREQYF
>NA|NA|12|TRBJ2-7|TRBV15
TGTGCCACCAGCGGACAGACCTACGAGCAGTACTTC
CATSGQTYEQYF
>TRBD2|few|18|TRBJ2-1|TRBV18
TGTGCCAGCTCACTAACTAGCGGGAGGGCTCCTAATTCAGATGAGCAGTTCTTC
CASSLTSGRAPNSDEQFF
>NA|NA|17|TRBJ2-1|TRBV4-1
TGCGCCAGCAGCCAAGATCTCGGAGGGAGACTCTACAATGAGCAGTTCTTC
CASSQDLGGRLYNEQFF
>NA|NA|16|TRBJ2-1|TRBV27
TGTGCCAGCAGTCCCTACGACAGCCCCTCCTACAATGAGCAGTTCTTC
CASSPYDSPSYNEQFF
>NA|NA|14|TRBJ2-7|TRBV9
TGTGCCAGCAGCGTAGGAGAAGGGGGCTACGAGCAGTACTTC
CASSVGEGGYEQYF
>TRBD2|NA|15|TRBJ2-2|TRBV24-1
TGTGCCACCAGTCCGACTAGCCCGAACACCGGGGAGCTGTTTTTT
CATSPTSPNTGELFF
>NA|few|12|TRBJ2-5|TRBV2
TGTGCCAGCCACCGGGTTGGGGAGACCCAGTACTTC
CASHRVGETQYF
>TRBD2|NA|16|TRBJ2-1|TRBV19
TGTGCCAGTAGTATCGGGACTAGCGGGAGGGGCGATGAGCAGTTCTTC
CASSIGTSGRGDEQFF
>TRBD2|NA|15|TRBJ2-3|TRBV4-3
TGCGCCAGCAGCCAAGATGCGGGAGGCACAGATACGCAGTATTTT
CASSQDAGGTDTQYF
>NA|NA|15|TRBJ2-1|TRBV24-1
TGTGCCACCAGTGATCTGCAGGGGGGATACAATGAGCAGTTCTTC
CATSDLQGGYNEQFF
>TRBD2|few|15|TRBJ2-1|TRBV19
TGTGCCAGTAGTCCCCAGGGGACTAGGCACAATGAGCAGTTCTTC
CASSPQGTRHNEQFF
>TRBD1|NA|15|TRBJ1-6|TRBV11-2
TGTGCCAGCAGCTTAGGGGGACAGGGGTATTCACCCCTCCACTTT
CASSLGGQGYSPLHF
>TRBD2|NA|14|TRBJ2-7|TRBV29-1
TGCAGCGTCGTACTAGCGGGAGGGCCCCACGAGCAGTACTTC
CSVVLAGGPHEQYF
>TRBD1|NA|22|TRBJ1-4|TRBV28
TGTGCCAGCAGTCCCCCGACGACATGGGACAGATCTACGCAGCGGTTGGATGAAAAACTGTTTTTT
CASSPPTTWDRSTQRLDEKLFF
>TRBD1|NA|14|TRBJ1-2|TRBV29-1
TGCAGCGCTGTCCCGGACAGGGGGCCGTATGGCTACACCTTC
CSAVPDRGPYGYTF
>NA|NA|13|TRBJ1-4|TRBV18
TGTGCCAGCTCACCGGCGGGGAATGAAAAACTGTTTTTT
CASSPAGNEKLFF
>NA|NA|12|TRBJ2-3|TRBV29-1
TGCAGCGTTATCCAGAACACAGATACGCAGTATTTT
CSVIQNTDTQYF
>TRBD1|NA|13|TRBJ1-1|TRBV5-4
TGTGCCAGCAGCTCGCCACCTCAGGACAGGGGTCCCTTT
CASSSPPQDRGPF
>NA|NA|16|TRBJ2-4|TRBV5-1
TGCGCCAGCAGCCTTGACAGTACCATAGCCAAAAACATTCAGTACTTC
CASSLDSTIAKNIQYF
>NA|NA|15|TRBJ2-3|TRBV7-9
TGTGCCAGCAGCTTAGCTGCCGGACACACAGATACGCAGTATTTT
CASSLAAGHTDTQYF
>TRBD2|NA|14|TRBJ2-7|TRBV27
TGTGCCAGCGGACCAGCGGGGTCAATCTACGAGCAGTACTTC
CASGPAGSIYEQYF
>TRBD2|NA|16|TRBJ2-2|TRBV27
TGTGCCAGCAGTTACATAGCGGGGGCGAACACCGGGGAGCTGTTTTTT
CASSYIAGANTGELFF
>TRBD2|once|16|TRBJ2-7|TRBV5-1
TGCGCCAGCAGCTTGTTTCTAGCGGGAGGTATCTACGAGCAGTACTTC
CASSLFLAGGIYEQYF
>TRBD2|NA|17|TRBJ2-2|TRBV9
TGTGCCAGCAGCGGGGGACTAGCGGGAGGAGGAACCGGGGAGCTGTTTTTT
CASSGGLAGGGTGELFF
>NA|once|14|TRBJ1-1|TRBV6-5
TGTGCCAGCAGCCACGGTGGGGCGAACACTGAAGCTTTCTTT
CASSHGGANTEAFF
>NA|NA|15|TRBJ1-6|TRBV5-1
TGCGCCAGCAGCTCGACAGGCCCAGGGGTTACCCCCCTCCACTTT
CASSSTGPGVTPLHF
>NA|once|16|TRBJ1-3|TRBV28
TGTGCCAGCAGTTTAATGACGAAGAGGGAACCAGAGGGATCCCGTTTT
CASSLMTKREPEGSRF
>NA|NA|15|TRBJ2-7|TRBV6-1
TGTGCCAGCAGTGAAGCCCCTGGGAGCTCCTACGAGCAGTACTTC
CASSEAPGSSYEQYF
>TRBD1|NA|17|TRBJ1-6|TRBV28
TGTGCCAGCAGCCCGGGGACAGGAGGGTTTGGTAATTCACCCCTCCACTTT
CASSPGTGGFGNSPLHF
>NA|NA|13|TRBJ1-1|TRBV6-5
TGTGCCACTGCATTTTCGAGGAACACTGAAGCTTTCTTT
CATAFSRNTEAFF
>TRBD1|NA|13|TRBJ2-5|TRBV7-3
TGTGCCAGCAGCTTGGGGACAGCCCGGACCCAGTACTTC
CASSLGTARTQYF
>TRBD2|NA|15|TRBJ2-7|TRBV2
TGTGCCAGCAGCGATCCAGCGGGAGGGGGTGGGGAGCAGTACTTC
CASSDPAGGGGEQYF
>TRBD2|NA|18|TRBJ2-1|TRBV25-1
TGTGCCAGCAGTGAACCCGGTCTCGGACTAGCGGGCTACAATGAGCAGTTCTTC
CASSEPGLGLAGYNEQFF
>TRBD1|few|15|TRBJ1-5|TRBV9
TGTGCCAGCAGCGTAGGGGCGACAGGGTATCAGCCCCAGCATTTT
CASSVGATGYQPQHF
>TRBD1|NA|19|TRBJ2-1|TRBV2
TGTGCCAGCAGTGGACCACTCCAAAGGGGACAGGCCCCCTACAATGAGCAGTTCTTC
CASSGPLQRGQAPYNEQFF
>TRBD2|once|16|TRBJ2-2|TRBV19
TGTGCCAGTAGTATCTTGAGCGGGAAAGCTGTCGGGGAGCTGTTTTTT
CASSILSGKAVGELFF
>NA|NA|16|TRBJ2-1|TRBV4-1
TGCGCCAGCAGACCTATCCTAGCGCGAAATCACAATGAGCAGTTCTTC
CASRPILARNHNEQFF
>NA|NA|15|TRBJ2-1|TRBV27
TGTGCCAGCAGTTCCCCGACTCTAGCATACAATGAGCAGTTCTTC
CASSSPTLAYNEQFF
>TRBD1|NA|15|TRBJ1-5|TRBV6-5
TGTGCCAGCAGCCCGGACAGGGGGGGCAATCAGCCCCAGCATTTT
CASSPDRGGNQPQHF
>NA|NA|13|TRBJ2-3|TRBV11-3
TGTGCCAGCAGCTTAGATATCCGTGTTCCGCAGTATTTT
CASSLDIRVPQYF
>NA|NA|15|TRBJ2-7|TRBV11-2
TGTGCCAGCAGCGGACTCGCCGACGGGCCCTACGAGCAGTACTTC
CASSGLADGPYEQYF
>TRBD2|NA|17|TRBJ2-7|TRBV27
TGTGCCAGCAGTTACCTCGGCTTTGGCGGGAGCTCCTACGAGCAGTACTTC
CASSYLGFGGSSYEQYF